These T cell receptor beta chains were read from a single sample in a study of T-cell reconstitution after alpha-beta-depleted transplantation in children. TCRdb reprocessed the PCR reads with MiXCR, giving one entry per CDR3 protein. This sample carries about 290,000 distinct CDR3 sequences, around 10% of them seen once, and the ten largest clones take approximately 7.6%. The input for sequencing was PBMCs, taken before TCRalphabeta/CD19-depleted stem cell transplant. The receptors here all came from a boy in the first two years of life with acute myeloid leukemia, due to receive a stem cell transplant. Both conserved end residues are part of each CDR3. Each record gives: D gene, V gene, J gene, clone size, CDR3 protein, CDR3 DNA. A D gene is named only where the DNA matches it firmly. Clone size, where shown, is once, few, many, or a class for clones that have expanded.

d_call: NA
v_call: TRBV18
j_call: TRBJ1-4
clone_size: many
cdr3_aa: CASSPVTGLGEKLFF
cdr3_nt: TGTGCCAGCTCACCAGTGACAGGACTCGGGGAAAAACTGTTTTTT

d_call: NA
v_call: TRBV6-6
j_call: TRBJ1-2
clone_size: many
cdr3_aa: CASRQQTNYGYTF
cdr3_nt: TGTGCCAGCAGACAACAAACTAACTATGGCTACACCTTC

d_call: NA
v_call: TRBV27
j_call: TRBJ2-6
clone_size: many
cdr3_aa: CASGFLSSGANVLTF
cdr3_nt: TGTGCCAGCGGGTTTCTCAGCTCTGGGGCCAACGTCCTGACTTTC

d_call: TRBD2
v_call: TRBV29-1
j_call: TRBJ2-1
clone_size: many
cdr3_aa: CGGWREGAEQFF
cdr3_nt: TGCGGCGGCTGGCGGGAGGGGGCTGAGCAGTTCTTC

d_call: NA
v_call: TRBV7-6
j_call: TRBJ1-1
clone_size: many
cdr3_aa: CASSSRDTEAFF
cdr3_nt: TGTGCCAGCAGCTCACGAGACACTGAAGCTTTCTTT

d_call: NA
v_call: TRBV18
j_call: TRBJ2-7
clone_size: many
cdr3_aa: CASSPRDTLPTYEQYF
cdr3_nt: TGTGCCAGCTCACCACGGGACACTCTACCTACCTACGAGCAGTACTTC

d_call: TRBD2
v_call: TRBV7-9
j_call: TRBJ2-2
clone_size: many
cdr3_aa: CANHPGGYTGELFF
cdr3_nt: TGTGCCAACCATCCCGGGGGGTATACCGGGGAGCTGTTTTTT

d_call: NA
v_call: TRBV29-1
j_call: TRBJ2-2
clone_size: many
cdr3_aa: CSVDYRNTGELFF
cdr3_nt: TGCAGCGTTGATTACAGAAACACCGGGGAGCTGTTTTTT

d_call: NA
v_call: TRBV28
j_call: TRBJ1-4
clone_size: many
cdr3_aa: CASSLWSAGYNEKLFF
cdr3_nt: TGTGCCAGCAGTTTATGGTCCGCCGGATATAATGAAAAACTGTTTTTT

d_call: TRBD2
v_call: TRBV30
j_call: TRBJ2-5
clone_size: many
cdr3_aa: CAWSAGGQETQYF
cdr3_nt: TGTGCCTGGAGTGCCGGGGGGCAAGAGACCCAGTACTTC

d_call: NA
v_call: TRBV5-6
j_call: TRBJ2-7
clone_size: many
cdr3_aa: CASSLEAGSYEQYF
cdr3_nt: TGTGCCAGCAGCTTGGAAGCAGGCTCCTACGAGCAGTACTTC

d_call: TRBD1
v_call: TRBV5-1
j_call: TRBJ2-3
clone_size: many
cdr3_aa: CASSLVRGPTDTQYF
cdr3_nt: TGCGCCAGCAGCTTGGTCAGGGGGCCCACAGATACGCAGTATTTT

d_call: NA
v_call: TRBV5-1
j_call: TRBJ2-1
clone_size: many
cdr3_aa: CASSLRQSSYNEQFF
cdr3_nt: TGCGCCAGCAGTCTAAGACAGAGCTCCTACAATGAGCAGTTCTTC

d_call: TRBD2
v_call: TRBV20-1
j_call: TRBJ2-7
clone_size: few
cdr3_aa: CSASPGLAGGKDYEQYF
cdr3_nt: TGCAGTGCTTCACCGGGACTAGCGGGGGGAAAGGACTACGAGCAGTACTTC

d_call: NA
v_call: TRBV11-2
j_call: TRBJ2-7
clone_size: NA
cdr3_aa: CASRAGSYEQYF
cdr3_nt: TGTGCCAGCCGCGCGGGCTCCTACGAGCAGTACTTC

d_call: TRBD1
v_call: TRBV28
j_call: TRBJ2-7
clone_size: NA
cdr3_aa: CASSLTGAQEQYF
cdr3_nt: TGTGCCAGCAGTTTGACAGGGGCACAAGAGCAGTACTTC

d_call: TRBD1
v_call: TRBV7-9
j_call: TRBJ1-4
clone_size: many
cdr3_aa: CASSGQGKGEKLFF
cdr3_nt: TGTGCCAGCAGCGGACAGGGCAAGGGAGAAAAACTGTTTTTT

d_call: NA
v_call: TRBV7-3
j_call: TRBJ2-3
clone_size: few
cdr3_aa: CASSLEKVSGTDTQYF
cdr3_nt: TGTGCCAGCAGCCTAGAAAAAGTTAGCGGCACAGATACGCAGTATTTT

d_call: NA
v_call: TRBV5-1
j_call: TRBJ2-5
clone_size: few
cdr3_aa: CASSRGRETQYF
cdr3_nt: TGCGCCAGCAGTAGAGGGAGGGAGACCCAGTACTTC

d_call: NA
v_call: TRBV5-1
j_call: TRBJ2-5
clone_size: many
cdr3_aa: CASSAPGAGETQYF
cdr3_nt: TGCGCCAGCAGCGCCCCGGGAGCGGGAGAGACCCAGTACTTC

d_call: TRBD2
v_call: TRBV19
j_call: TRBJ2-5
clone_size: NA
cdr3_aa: CASRGSSGSETQYF
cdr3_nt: TGTGCCAGTAGGGGGTCTAGCGGGAGCGAGACCCAGTACTTC

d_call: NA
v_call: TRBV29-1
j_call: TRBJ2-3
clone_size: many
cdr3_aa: CSVEGTAGTDTQYF
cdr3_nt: TGCAGCGTTGAAGGGACAGCAGGCACAGATACGCAGTATTTT

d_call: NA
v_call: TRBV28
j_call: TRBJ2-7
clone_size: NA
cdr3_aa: CASSPRDKTYEQYF
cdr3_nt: TGTGCCAGCAGTCCCCGGGACAAGACCTACGAGCAGTACTTC

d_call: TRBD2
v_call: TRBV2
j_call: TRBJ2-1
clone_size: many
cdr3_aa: CASRREGEQFF
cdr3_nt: TGTGCCAGCAGGAGGGAGGGTGAGCAGTTCTTC

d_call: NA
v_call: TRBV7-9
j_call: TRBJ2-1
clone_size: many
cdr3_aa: CASSFRAYNEQFF
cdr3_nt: TGTGCCAGCAGCTTCCGGGCCTACAATGAGCAGTTCTTC

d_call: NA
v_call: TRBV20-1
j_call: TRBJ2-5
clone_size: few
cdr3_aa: CSARHLGRVRGETQYF
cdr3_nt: TGCAGTGCCAGGCACCTGGGTCGCGTCCGAGGGGAGACCCAGTACTTC

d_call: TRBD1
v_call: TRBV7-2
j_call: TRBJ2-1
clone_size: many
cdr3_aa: CASSFWTGLAYNEQFF
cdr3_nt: TGTGCCAGCAGCTTTTGGACAGGGTTAGCCTACAATGAGCAGTTCTTC

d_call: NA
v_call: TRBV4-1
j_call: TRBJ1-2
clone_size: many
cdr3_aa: CASSQENAYGYTF
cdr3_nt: TGCGCCAGCAGCCAAGAGAACGCCTATGGCTACACCTTC

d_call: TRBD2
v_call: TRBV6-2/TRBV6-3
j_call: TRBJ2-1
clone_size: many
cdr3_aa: CASKIAGNNEQFF
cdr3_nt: TGTGCCAGCAAAATAGCGGGAAACAATGAGCAGTTCTTC

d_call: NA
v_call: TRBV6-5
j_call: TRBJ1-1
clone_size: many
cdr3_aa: CASSALNTEAFF
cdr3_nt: TGTGCCAGCAGTGCACTGAACACTGAAGCTTTCTTT

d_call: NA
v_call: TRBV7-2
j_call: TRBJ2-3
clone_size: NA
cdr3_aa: CASSSTGTSTDTQYF
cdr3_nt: TGTGCCAGCAGCTCCACAGGGACTAGCACAGATACGCAGTATTTT

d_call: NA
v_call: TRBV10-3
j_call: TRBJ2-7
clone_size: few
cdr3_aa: CAISESLQPNYEQYF
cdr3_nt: TGTGCCATCAGTGAGTCCTTACAACCCAACTACGAGCAGTACTTC

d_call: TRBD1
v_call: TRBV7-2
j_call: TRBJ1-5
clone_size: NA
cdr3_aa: CASSPTGVGNQPQHF
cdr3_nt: TGTGCCAGCAGCCCGACAGGGGTCGGCAATCAGCCCCAGCATTTT

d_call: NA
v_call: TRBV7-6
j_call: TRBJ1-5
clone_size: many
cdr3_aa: CASSLVNNQPQHF
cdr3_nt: TGTGCCAGCAGCTTAGTCAATAATCAGCCCCAGCATTTT

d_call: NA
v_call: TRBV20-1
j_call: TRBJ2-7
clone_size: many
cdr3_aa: CSARDLMGYEQYF
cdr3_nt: TGCAGTGCTAGAGATCTCATGGGTTACGAGCAGTACTTC

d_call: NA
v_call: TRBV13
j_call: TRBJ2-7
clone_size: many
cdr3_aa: CASSSQRGMAVSYEQYF
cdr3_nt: TGTGCCAGCAGCTCGCAACGCGGGATGGCAGTCTCCTACGAGCAGTACTTC

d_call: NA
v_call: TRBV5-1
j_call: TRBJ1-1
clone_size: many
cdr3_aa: CASSSMNTEAFF
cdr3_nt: TGCGCCAGCTCTAGTATGAACACTGAAGCTTTCTTT

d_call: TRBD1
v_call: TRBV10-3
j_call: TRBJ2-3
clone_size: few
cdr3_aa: CAIRDSLLNTQYF
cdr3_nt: TGTGCCATCCGGGACAGTCTTTTAAATACGCAGTATTTT

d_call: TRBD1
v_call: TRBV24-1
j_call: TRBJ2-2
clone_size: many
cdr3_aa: CATSDNGQGAGELFF
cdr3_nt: TGTGCCACCAGTGATAACGGACAGGGGGCCGGGGAGCTGTTTTTT

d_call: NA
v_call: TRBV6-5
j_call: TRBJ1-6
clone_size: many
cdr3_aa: CASSYSSGSRNSPLHF
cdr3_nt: TGTGCCAGCAGTTACTCGTCAGGTTCAAGGAATTCACCCCTCCACTTT

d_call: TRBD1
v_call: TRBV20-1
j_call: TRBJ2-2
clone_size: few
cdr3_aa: CSARDRGLGTGELFF
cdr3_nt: TGCAGTGCTAGAGACAGGGGGCTAGGCACCGGGGAGCTGTTTTTT

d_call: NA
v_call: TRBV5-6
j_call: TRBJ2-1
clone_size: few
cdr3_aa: CASTLGQFTYNEQFF
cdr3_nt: TGTGCCAGCACCCTGGGGCAGTTCACCTACAATGAGCAGTTCTTC

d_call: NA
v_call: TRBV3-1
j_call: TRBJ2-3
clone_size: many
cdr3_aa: CASSQQRRTDTQYF
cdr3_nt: TGTGCCAGCAGCCAACAGCGCCGCACAGATACGCAGTATTTT

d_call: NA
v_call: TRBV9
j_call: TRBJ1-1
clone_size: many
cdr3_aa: CASSVGRTTEAFF
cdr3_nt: TGTGCCAGCAGCGTAGGGCGGACCACTGAAGCTTTCTTT

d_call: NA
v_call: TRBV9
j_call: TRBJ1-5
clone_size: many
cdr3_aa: CASSAGGNRVRQPQHF
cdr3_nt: TGTGCCAGCAGCGCCGGGGGGAACAGGGTACGACAGCCCCAGCATTTT

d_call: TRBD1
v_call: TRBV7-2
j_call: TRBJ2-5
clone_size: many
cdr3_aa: CASSLTGTGARETQYF
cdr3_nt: TGTGCCAGCAGCTTGACCGGGACAGGGGCAAGAGAGACCCAGTACTTC